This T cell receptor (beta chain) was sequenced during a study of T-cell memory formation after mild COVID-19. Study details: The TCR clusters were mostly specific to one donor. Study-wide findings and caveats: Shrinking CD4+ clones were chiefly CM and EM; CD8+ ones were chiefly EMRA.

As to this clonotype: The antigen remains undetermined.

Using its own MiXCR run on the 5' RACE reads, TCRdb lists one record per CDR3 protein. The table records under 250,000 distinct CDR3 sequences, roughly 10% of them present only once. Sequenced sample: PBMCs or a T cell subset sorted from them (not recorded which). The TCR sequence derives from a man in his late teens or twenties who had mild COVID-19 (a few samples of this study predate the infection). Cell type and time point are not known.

The CDR3 loop is CSARDIEGTETQYF. CDR3 sequence (DNA): TGCAGTGCTAGAGACATCGAGGGGACGGAGACCCAGTACTTC. The V gene is TRBV20-1, the J gene TRBJ2-5; D possibly uses TRBD1 or TRBD2 (5 bases each). CDR3 length: 14 residues. Trimming removed 0 bases at V and 5 bases at J, with 13 bases between. Germline loops: CDR1 DFQATT, CDR2 SNEGSKA (reference sequence).